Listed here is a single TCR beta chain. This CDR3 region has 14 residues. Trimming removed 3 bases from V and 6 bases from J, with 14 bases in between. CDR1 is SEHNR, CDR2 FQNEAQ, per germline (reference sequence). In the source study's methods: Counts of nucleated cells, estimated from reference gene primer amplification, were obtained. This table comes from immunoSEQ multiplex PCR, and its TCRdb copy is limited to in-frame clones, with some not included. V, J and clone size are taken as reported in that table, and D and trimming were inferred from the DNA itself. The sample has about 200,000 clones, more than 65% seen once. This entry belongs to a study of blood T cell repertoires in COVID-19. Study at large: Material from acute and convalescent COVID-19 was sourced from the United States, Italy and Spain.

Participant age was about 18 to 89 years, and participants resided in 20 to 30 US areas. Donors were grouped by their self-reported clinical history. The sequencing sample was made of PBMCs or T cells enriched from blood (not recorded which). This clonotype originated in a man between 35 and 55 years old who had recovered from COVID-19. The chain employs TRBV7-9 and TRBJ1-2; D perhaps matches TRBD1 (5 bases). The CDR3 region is CASSFGRGMDGYTF. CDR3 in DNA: TGTGCCAGCAGCTTTGGTAGGGGCATGGATGGCTACACCTTC. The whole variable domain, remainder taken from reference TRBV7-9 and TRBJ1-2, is DTGVSQNPRHKITKRGQNVTFRCDPISEHNRLYWYRQTLGQGPEFLTYFQNEAQLEKSRLLSDRFSAERPKGSFSTLEIQRTEQGDSAMYLCASSFGRGMDGYTFGSGTRLTVV.